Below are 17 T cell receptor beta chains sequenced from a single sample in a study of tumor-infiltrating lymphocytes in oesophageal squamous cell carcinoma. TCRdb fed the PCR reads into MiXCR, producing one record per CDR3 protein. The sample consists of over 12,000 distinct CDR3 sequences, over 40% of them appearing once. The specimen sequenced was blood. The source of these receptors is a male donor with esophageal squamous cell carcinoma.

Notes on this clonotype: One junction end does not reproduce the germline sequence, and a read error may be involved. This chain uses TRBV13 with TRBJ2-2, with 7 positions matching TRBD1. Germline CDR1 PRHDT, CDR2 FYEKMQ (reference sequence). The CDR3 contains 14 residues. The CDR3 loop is CASTGTANTGELFF. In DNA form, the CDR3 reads TGCGCCAGCACCGGGACAGCGAACACCGGGGAGCTGTTTTTT.

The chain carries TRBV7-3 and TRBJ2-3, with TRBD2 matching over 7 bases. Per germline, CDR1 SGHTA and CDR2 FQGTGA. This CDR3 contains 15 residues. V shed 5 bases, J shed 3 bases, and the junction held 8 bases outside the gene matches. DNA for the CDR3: TGTGCCAGCAGCCCCCTTGGGGGGGGTACAGATACGCAGTATTTT. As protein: CASSPLGGGTDTQYF. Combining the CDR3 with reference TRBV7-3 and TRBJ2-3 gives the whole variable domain GAGVSQTPSNKVTEKGKYVELRCDPISGHTALYWYRQSLGQGPEFLIYFQGTGAADDSGLPNDRFFAVRPEGSVSTLKIQRTERGDSAVYLCASSPLGGGTDTQYFGPGTRLTVL.

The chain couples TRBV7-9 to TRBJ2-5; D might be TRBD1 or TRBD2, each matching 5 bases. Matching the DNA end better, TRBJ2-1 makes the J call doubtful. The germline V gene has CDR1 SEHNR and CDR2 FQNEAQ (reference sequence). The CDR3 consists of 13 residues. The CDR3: CASRIESWDEQFF. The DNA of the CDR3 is TGTGCCAGCAGAATCGAAAGCTGGGACGAGCAGTTCTTC.

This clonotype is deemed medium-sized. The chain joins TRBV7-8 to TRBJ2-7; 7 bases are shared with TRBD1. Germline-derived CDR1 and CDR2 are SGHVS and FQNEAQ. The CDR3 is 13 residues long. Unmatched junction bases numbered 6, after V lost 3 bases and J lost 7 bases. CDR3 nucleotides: TGTGCCAGCAGCTTGGACAGGCAGGCTGAGCAGTACTTC. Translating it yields CASSLDRQAEQYF.

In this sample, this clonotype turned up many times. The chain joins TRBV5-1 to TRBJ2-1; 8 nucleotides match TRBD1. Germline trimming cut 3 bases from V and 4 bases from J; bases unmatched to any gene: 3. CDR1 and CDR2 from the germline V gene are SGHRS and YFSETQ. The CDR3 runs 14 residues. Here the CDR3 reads CASSWGQAYNEQFF. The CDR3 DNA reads TGCGCCAGCAGCTGGGGACAGGCTTACAATGAGCAGTTCTTC.

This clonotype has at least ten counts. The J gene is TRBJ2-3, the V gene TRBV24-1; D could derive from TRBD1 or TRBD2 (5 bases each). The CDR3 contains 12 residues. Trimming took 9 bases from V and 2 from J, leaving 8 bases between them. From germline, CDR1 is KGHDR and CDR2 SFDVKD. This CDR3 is CATGGNTDTQYF. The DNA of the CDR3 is TGTGCCACCGGGGGTAACACAGATACGCAGTATTTT.

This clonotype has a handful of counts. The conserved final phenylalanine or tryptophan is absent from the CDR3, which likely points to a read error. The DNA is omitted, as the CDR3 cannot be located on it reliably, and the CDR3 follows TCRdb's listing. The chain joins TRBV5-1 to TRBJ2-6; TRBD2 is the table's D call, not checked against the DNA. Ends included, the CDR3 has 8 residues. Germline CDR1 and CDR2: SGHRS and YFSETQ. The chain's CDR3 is CASSYSGI.

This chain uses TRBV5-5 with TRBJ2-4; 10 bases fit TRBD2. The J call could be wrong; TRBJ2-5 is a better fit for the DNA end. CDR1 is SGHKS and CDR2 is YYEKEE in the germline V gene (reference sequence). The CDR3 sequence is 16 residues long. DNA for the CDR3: TGTGCCAGCAGCTTGACCGGGACTAGCGTCCAAGAGACCCAGTACTTC. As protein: CASSLTGTSVQETQYF.

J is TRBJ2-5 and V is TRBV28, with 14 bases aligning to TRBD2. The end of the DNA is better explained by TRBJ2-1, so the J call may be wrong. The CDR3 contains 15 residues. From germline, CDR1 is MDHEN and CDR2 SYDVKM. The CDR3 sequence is CASSSGTSGSHEQFF. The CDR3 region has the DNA TGTGCCAGCAGTTCGGGGACTAGCGGGAGCCACGAGCAGTTCTTC.

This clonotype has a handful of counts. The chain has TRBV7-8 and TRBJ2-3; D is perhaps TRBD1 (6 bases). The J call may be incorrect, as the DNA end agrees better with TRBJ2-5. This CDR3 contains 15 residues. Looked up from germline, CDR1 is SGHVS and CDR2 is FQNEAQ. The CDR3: CASSPTTTGDETQYF. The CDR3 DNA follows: TGTGCCAGCAGCCCAACCACGACAGGCGACGAGACCCAGTACTTC.

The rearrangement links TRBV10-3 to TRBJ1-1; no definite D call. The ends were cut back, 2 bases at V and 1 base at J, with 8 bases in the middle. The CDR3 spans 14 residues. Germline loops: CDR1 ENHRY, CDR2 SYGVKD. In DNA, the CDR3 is TGTGCCATCAGTGAGACCGGCCGGAACACTGAAGCTTTCTTT. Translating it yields CAISETGRNTEAFF.

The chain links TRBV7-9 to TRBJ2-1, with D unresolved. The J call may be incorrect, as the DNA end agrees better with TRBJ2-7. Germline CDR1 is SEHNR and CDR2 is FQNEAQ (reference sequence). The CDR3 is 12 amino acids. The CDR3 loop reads CASSSGPYEQYF. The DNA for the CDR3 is TGTGCCAGCAGCTCAGGCCCCTACGAGCAGTACTTC.

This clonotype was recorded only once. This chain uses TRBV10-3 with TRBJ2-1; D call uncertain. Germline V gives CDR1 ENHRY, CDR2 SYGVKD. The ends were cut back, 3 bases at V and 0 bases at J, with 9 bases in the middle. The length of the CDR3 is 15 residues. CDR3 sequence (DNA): TGTGCCATCAGTGACCTCGCGAGCTCCTACAATGAGCAGTTCTTC. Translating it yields CAISDLASSYNEQFF.

CDR3 DNA sequence: TGTGCCAGCGCCTGGAATACAGGGGGATCGTTCTCTGGGGCCAACGTCCTGACTTTC. It specifies CASAWNTGGSFSGANVLTF. This sequence joins TRBV5-5 and TRBJ2-5, with TRBD1 identical over 8 bases. The J call may be wrong; the DNA end is better matched by TRBJ2-6. The CDR3 has 19 amino acids. The germline gives CDR1 SGHKS, CDR2 YYEKEE (reference sequence).

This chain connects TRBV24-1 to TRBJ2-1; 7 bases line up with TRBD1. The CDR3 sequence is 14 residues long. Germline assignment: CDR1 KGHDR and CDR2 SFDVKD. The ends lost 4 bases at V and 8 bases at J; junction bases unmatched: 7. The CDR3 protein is CATSDPRQGYEQFF. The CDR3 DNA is TGTGCCACCAGTGACCCAAGACAGGGCTATGAGCAGTTCTTC.

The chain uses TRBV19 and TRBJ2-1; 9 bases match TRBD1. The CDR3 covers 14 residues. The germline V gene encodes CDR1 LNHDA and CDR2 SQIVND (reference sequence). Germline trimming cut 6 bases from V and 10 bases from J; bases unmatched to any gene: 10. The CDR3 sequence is CASRPGTGLAEQFF. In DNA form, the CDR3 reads TGTGCCAGTAGACCCGGGACAGGGTTGGCCGAGCAGTTCTTC.

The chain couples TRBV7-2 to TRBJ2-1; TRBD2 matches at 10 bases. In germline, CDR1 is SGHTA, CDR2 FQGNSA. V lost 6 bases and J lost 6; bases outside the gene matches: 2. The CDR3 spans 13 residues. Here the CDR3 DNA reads TGTGCCAGCAGGGCTAGCGGGAGCAATGAGCAGTTCTTC. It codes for CASRASGSNEQFF.